Below, one T cell receptor beta chain is given with its context. This specimen comes from a study of CD8 T cells in ankylosing spondylitis. From the 5' RACE reads, TCRdb called clonotypes with MiXCR, one entry per CDR3 protein. The table records approximately 220,000 distinct CDR3 sequences, around 25% of them present only once. Germline V gene sequence: CDR1 SQVTM, CDR2 ANQGSEA. The CDR3 is 10 residues long. The rearrangement links TRBV29-1 to TRBJ1-1; maybe TRBD1 (5 bases). Sequencing was done on a sample of blood, either unsorted or a sorted T cell fraction (not recorded which). The source of this sequence is a male donor with ankylosing spondylitis or in good health (not recorded which). CDR3 loop: CEGRDVEAFF. In nucleotides, the CDR3 is TGCGAAGGACGGGACGTTGAAGCTTTCTTT.